This TCR beta chain is drawn from a study of T cell changes during pregnancy in multiple sclerosis. The repertoire was sequenced with immunoSEQ multiplex PCR; TCRdb's copy has only in-frame clones and lacks some. Altogether about 40,000 clones are present, 80% to 90% being singletons, with the ten largest covering more than 0.5%. Germline assignment: CDR1 LNHDA and CDR2 SQIVND (reference sequence). V trimming: 6 bases; J trimming: 2 bases; junction bases outside the gene matches: 2. CDR3 length: 14 residues. This clonotype was sampled from a female donor with multiple sclerosis, enrolled in a pregnancy study. Specimen: CD4+ T cells from peripheral blood mononuclear cells, collected in the first trimester of pregnancy. The chain is built from TRBV19 and TRBJ1-2, with TRBD1 matching 11 bases. The CDR3 bases are TGTGCCAGTAGCGGGACAGGGGGAAACTATGGCTACACCTTC. The encoded protein is CASSGTGGNYGYTF. Full variable domain (remainder filled in from reference TRBV19 and TRBJ1-2): DGGITQSPKYLFRKEGQNVTLSCEQNLNHDAMYWYRQDPGQGLRLIYYSQIVNDFQKGDIAEGYSVSREKKESFPLTVTSAQKNPTAFYLCASSGTGGNYGYTFGSGTRLTVV.